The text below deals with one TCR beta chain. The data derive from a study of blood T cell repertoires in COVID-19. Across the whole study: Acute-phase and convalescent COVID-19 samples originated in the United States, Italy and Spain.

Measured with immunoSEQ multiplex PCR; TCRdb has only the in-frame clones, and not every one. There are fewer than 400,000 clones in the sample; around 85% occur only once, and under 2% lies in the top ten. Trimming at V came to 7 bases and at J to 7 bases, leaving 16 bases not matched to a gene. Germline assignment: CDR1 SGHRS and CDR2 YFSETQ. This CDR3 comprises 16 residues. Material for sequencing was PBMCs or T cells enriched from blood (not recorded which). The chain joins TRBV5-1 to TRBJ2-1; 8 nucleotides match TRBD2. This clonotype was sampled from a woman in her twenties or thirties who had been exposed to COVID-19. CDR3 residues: CASQMISGRVGNEQFF. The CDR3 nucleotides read TGCGCCAGCCAGATGATCAGCGGGAGAGTAGGGAATGAGCAGTTCTTC.